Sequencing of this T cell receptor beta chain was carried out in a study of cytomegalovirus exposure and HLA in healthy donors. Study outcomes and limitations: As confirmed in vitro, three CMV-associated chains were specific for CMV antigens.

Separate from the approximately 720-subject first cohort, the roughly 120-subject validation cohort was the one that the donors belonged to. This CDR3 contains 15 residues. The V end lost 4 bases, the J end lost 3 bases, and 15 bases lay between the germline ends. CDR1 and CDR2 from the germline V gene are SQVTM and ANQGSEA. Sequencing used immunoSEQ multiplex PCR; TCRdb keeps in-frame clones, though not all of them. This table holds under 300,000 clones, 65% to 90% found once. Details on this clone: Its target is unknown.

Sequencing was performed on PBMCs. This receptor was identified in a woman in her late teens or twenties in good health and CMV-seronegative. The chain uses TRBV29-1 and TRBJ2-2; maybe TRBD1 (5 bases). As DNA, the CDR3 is TGCAGCGTTGGGGCTACAGGCGCGGACACCGGGGAGCTGTTTTTT. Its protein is CSVGATGADTGELFF.